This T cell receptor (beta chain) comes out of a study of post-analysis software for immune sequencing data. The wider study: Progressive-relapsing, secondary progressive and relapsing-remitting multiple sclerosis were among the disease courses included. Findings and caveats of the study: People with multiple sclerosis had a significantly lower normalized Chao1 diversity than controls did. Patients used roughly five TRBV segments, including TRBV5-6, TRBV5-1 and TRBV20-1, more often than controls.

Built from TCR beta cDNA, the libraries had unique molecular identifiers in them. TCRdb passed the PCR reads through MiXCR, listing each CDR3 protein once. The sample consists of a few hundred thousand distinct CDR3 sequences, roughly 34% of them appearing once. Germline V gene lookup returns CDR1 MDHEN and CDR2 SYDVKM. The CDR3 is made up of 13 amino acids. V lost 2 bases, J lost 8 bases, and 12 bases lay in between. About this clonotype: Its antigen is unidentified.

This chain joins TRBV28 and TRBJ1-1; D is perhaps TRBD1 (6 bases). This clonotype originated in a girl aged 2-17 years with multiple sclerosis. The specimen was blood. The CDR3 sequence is CASSLNGQYEAFF. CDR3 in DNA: TGTGCCAGCAGTTTAAACGGACAGTACGAAGCTTTCTTT. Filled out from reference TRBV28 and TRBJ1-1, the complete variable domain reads DVKVTQSSRYLVKRTGEKVFLECVQDMDHENMFWYRQDPGLGLRLIYFSYDVKMKEKGDIPEGYSVSREKKERFSLILESASTNQTSMYLCASSLNGQYEAFFGQGTRLTVV.